The rows below give T cell receptor beta chains drawn from one sample of a study of identical twins. TCRdb analysed the 5' RACE reads with MiXCR anew, one entry per CDR3 protein. Of some 900,000 distinct CDR3 sequences in the sample, roughly 12% are singletons; the top ten hold around 1.5%. Separately, the same data were catalogued under a study of yellow fever vaccine responses in identical twins.

The sequenced sample was PBMCs. The receptor source for this set is a woman between 18 and 29 years old in good health. Each CDR3 is given with its conserved first and last residue. A D gene is named only where the DNA matches it firmly. The size entry is marked missing in some rows and otherwise reads once, few, many or a size class.

CASSPEGQVNEQFF,TGTGCCAGCAGCCCCGAGGGGCAGGTCAATGAGCAGTTCTTC,TRBJ2-1,NA,TRBV7-9,few
CASSPGYGTQYF,TGTGCCAGCAGTCCTGGGTACGGTACGCAGTATTTT,TRBJ2-3,NA,TRBV28,NA
CAIATDMNTETFF,TGTGCCATCGCGACAGATATGAACACTGAAACTTTCTTT,TRBJ1-1,NA,TRBV10-3,NA
CASGTGAVEQYF,TGTGCTAGTGGAACAGGGGCCGTCGAGCAGTACTTC,TRBJ2-7,TRBD1,TRBV12-5,few
CASSLGTGPDTQYF,TGCGCCAGCAGCCTCGGAACCGGCCCGGATACGCAGTATTTT,TRBJ2-3,NA,TRBV5-1,NA
CASSQAPRTSTSTDTQYF,TGCGCCAGCAGCCAAGCACCCCGGACTAGCACAAGCACAGATACGCAGTATTTT,TRBJ2-3,TRBD2,TRBV4-1,few
CASSARLAGGQETQYF,TGTGCCAGCAGTGCTCGACTAGCGGGGGGACAAGAGACCCAGTACTTC,TRBJ2-5,TRBD2,TRBV28,NA
CASREGAYNYGYTF,TGTGCCAGCAGGGAGGGGGCTTATAACTATGGCTACACCTTC,TRBJ1-2,TRBD1,TRBV12-3/TRBV12-4,NA
CAISPEAGSYNEQFF,TGTGCCATCAGCCCTGAAGCGGGGTCCTACAATGAGCAGTTCTTC,TRBJ2-1,TRBD2,TRBV10-3,few
CASSLRNRAGELFF,TGTGCCAGCAGTTTAAGGAACAGGGCCGGGGAGCTGTTTTTT,TRBJ2-2,NA,TRBV12-3/TRBV12-4,few
CASTRNSGGETQYF,TGTGCCAGCACCCGTAATAGCGGGGGCGAGACCCAGTACTTC,TRBJ2-5,TRBD2,TRBV12-3/TRBV12-4,few
CATRQDNEQFF,TGTGCCACCAGACAGGACAATGAGCAGTTCTTC,TRBJ2-1,NA,TRBV24-1,few
CSARRETYEQYF,TGCAGTGCTAGGAGAGAGACCTACGAGCAGTACTTC,TRBJ2-7,NA,TRBV20-1,few
CASSAGIQETQYF,TGTGCCAGCAGCGCCGGGATCCAAGAGACCCAGTACTTC,TRBJ2-5,NA,TRBV9,NA
CATSRASGEYGYTF,TGTGCCACCAGCAGAGCTTCGGGGGAGTATGGCTACACCTTC,TRBJ1-2,NA,TRBV15,NA
CAISAIQGVSIYEQYF,TGTGCCATCAGCGCCATACAGGGTGTCTCAATCTACGAGCAGTACTTC,TRBJ2-7,NA,TRBV10-3,few
CASSSLVGAGNEQFF,TGTGCCAGCAGTTCCCTTGTAGGGGCTGGGAATGAGCAGTTCTTC,TRBJ2-1,NA,TRBV28,NA
CASSEGTSGTKYEQYF,TGTGCCAGCAGCGAGGGGACTAGCGGGACGAAATACGAGCAGTACTTC,TRBJ2-7,TRBD2,TRBV12-3/TRBV12-4,few
CASSYTTGNTEAFF,TGTGCCAGCAGTTACACGACAGGGAACACTGAAGCTTTCTTT,TRBJ1-1,NA,TRBV6-5,NA
CASGQTDYEQYF,TGCGCCAGTGGACAGACAGACTACGAGCAGTACTTC,TRBJ2-7,NA,TRBV5-1,few
CASSAYYASTDTQYF,TGTGCCAGCAGCGCATACTATGCTAGCACAGATACGCAGTATTTT,TRBJ2-3,NA,TRBV7-8,few
CASSLMGGGTGELFF,TGTGCCAGCAGTTTAATGGGCGGGGGAACCGGGGAGCTGTTTTTT,TRBJ2-2,TRBD2,TRBV12-3/TRBV12-4,NA
CASSLTGVELFF,TGTGCCAGCAGCTTAACAGGGGTGGAGCTGTTTTTT,TRBJ2-2,TRBD1,TRBV7-2,NA
CASSLGQGSYVQYF,TGCGCCAGCAGCTTGGGGCAGGGAAGCTACGTGCAGTACTTC,TRBJ2-7,NA,TRBV5-1,many
CASSLDAKGRYGYTF,TGTGCCAGCAGTTTAGACGCCAAAGGACGTTACGGCTACACCTTC,TRBJ1-2,NA,TRBV12-3/TRBV12-4,many
CASSYSDGVTGELFF,TGTGCCAGCAGTTACTCGGATGGGGTGACCGGGGAGCTGTTTTTT,TRBJ2-2,NA,TRBV6-5,many
CASSFGRLSSYNEQFF,TGCGCCAGCAGCTTTGGGCGGCTAAGCTCCTACAATGAGCAGTTCTTC,TRBJ2-1,NA,TRBV5-1,many
CASSVTTGPDTQYF,TGTGCCAGCAGTGTGACGACGGGCCCAGATACGCAGTATTTT,TRBJ2-3,NA,TRBV6-1,few
CASSFHGRGNEKLFF,TGCGCCAGCAGCTTCCACGGGAGGGGAAATGAAAAACTGTTTTTT,TRBJ1-4,NA,TRBV5-1,few
CASSRVREGAEAFF,TGCGCCAGCAGCCGAGTCCGGGAGGGCGCTGAAGCTTTCTTT,TRBJ1-1,NA,TRBV4-1,few
CASSLVRATDGYTF,TGCGCCAGCAGCTTGGTGAGGGCGACGGATGGCTACACCTTC,TRBJ1-2,NA,TRBV5-1,NA
CASSFGGLGTEAFF,TGTGCCAGCAGCTTTGGGGGTTTGGGCACTGAAGCTTTCTTT,TRBJ1-1,NA,TRBV7-9,NA
CASSLGIWGANEQFF,TGTGCCAGCAGCTTAGGGATCTGGGGAGCCAATGAGCAGTTCTTC,TRBJ2-1,NA,TRBV7-6,NA
CASSEGGQVSYEQYF,TGTGCCAGCAGTGAAGGCGGACAGGTCTCCTACGAGCAGTACTTC,TRBJ2-7,TRBD1,TRBV2,few
CSARGGPGSYEQYF,TGCAGTGCTAGAGGGGGACCGGGGTCCTACGAGCAGTACTTC,TRBJ2-7,NA,TRBV20-1,few
CASSFQGTGDTGELFF,TGCGCCAGCAGCTTTCAGGGGACGGGGGACACCGGGGAGCTGTTTTTT,TRBJ2-2,NA,TRBV5-1,NA